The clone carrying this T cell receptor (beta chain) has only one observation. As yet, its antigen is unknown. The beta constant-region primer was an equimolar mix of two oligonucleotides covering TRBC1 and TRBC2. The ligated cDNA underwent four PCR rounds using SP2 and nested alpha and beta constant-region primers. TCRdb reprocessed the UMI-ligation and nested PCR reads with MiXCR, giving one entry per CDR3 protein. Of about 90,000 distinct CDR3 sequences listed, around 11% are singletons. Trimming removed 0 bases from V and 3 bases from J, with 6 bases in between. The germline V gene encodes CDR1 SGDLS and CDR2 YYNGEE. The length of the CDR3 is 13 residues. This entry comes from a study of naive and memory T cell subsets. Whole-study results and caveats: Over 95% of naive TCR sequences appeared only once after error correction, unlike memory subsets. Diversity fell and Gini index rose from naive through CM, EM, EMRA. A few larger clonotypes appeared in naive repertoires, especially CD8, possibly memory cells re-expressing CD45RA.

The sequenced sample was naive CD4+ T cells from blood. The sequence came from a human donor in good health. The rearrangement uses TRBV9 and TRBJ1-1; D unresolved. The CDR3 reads CASSVALYTEAFF. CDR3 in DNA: TGTGCCAGCAGCGTAGCCCTATACACTGAAGCTTTCTTT. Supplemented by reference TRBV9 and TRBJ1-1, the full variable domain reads DSGVTQTPKHLITATGQRVTLRCSPRSGDLSVYWYQQSLDQGLQFLIQYYNGEERAKGNILERFSAQQFPDLHSELNLSSLELGDSALYFCASSVALYTEAFFGQGTRLTVV.